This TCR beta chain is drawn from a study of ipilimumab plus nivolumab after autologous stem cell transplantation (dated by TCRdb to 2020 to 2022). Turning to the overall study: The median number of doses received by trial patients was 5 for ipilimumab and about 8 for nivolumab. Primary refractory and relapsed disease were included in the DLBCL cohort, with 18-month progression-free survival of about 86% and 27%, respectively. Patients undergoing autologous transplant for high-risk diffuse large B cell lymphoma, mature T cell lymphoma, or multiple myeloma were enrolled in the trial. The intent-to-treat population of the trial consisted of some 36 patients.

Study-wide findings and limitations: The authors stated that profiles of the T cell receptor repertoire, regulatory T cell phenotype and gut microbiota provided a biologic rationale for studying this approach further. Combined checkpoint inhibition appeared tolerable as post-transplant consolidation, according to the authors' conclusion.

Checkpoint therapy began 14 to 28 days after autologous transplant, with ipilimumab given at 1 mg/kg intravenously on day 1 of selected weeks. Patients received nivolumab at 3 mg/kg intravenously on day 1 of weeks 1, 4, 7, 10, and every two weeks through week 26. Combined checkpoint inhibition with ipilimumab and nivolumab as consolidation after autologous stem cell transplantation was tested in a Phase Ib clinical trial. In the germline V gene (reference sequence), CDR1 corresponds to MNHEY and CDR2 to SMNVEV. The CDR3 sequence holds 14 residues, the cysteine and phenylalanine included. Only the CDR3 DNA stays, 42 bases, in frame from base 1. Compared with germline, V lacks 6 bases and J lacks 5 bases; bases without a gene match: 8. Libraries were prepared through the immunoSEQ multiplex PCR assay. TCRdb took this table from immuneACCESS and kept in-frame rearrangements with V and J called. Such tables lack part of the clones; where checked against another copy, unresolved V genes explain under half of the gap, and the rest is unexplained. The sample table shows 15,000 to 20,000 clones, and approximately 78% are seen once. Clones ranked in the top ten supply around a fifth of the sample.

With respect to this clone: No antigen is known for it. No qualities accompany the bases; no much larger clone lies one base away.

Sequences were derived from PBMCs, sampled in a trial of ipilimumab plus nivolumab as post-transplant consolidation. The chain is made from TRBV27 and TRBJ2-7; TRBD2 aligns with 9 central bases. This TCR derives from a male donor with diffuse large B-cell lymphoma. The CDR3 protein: CASSPSGTSHEQYF. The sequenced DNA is TGTGCCAGCAGCCCCTCCGGGACTAGCCACGAGCAGTACTTC.